This T cell receptor (beta chain) came from a study of PD-1 blockade in mismatch repair-deficient tumors. This CDR3 has 13 residues. V lost 1 base, J lost 4 bases, and 5 bases lay in between. CDR1 SGHTA and CDR2 FQGNSA come from the germline V gene. The assay was immunoSEQ multiplex PCR, and TCRdb's table has in-frame clones only and misses some. The sample carries about 100,000 clones, approximately 80% recorded once. The sequences come from peripheral blood, collected roughly 35 weeks after starting pembrolizumab. This chain connects TRBV7-2 to TRBJ2-1, with no clear D. This sequence was found in an adult with mismatch repair-deficient cancer. The CDR3 region is CASSLVGYNEQFF. DNA of the CDR3: TGTGCCAGCAGCTTAGTAGGGTACAATGAGCAGTTCTTC.